The rows below give T cell receptor beta chains drawn from one sample of a study of T cell changes during pregnancy in multiple sclerosis. Profiled with immunoSEQ multiplex PCR; TCRdb holds only in-frame clones, not every one. This sample yields about 57,000 clones, of which approximately 92% are seen a single time; roughly 0.71% belongs to the top ten. This material consisted of CD4+ T cells from peripheral blood mononuclear cells, taken in the third trimester of pregnancy. All receptors derive from a female donor with multiple sclerosis, enrolled in a pregnancy study. The CDR3 runs from the conserved cysteine through the conserved F or W. The D gene is left open where the match is weak. Rows may omit the clone size; those that give it use once, few, many or a size class.

size | D | J | V | DNA | CDR3
. | . | TRBJ2-1 | TRBV5-1 | TGCGCCAGCAGCTTACGAAGGCGGGGGCGGGACCATGAGCAGTTCTTC | CASSLRRRGRDHEQFF
. | . | TRBJ1-5 | TRBV4-2 | TGTGCCAGCAGCCAAGATGAGGGGGACAATCAGCCCCAGCATTTT | CASSQDEGDNQPQHF
. | TRBD2 | TRBJ2-7 | TRBV5-1 | TGCGCCAGCAGCTTGGCACTAGCGAGGAGCCACGAGCAGTACTTC | CASSLALARSHEQYF
. | . | TRBJ2-7 | TRBV4-3 | TGCGCCAGCAGCCAAGAGGCGCGGGGTCCACACTACGAGCAGTACTTC | CASSQEARGPHYEQYF
. | TRBD1 | TRBJ1-2 | TRBV19 | TGTGCCAGTAGTTTACAGGGGGATCCTAACTATGGCTACACCTTC | CASSLQGDPNYGYTF
. | TRBD1 | TRBJ1-1 | TRBV10-3 | TGTGCCATCAGGGGGACAGGTCCTAACACTGAAGCTTTCTTT | CAIRGTGPNTEAFF
. | TRBD1 | TRBJ1-2 | TRBV15 | TGTGCCACCAGCAGAGAGTCAGGGGGTCTTGGCTACACCTTC | CATSRESGGLGYTF
. | . | TRBJ1-1 | TRBV9 | TGTGCCAGCAGCGTAGTGACAGGCGGGAACACTGAAGCTTTCTTT | CASSVVTGGNTEAFF
. | TRBD2 | TRBJ2-1 | TRBV7-3 | TGTGCCAGCAGCCCTCAACGGGGGGGCCTGAATGAGCAGTTCTTC | CASSPQRGGLNEQFF
. | . | TRBJ2-3 | TRBV5-4 | TGTGCCAGCAGCTCAAGCGGAGTGAGCACAGATACGCAGTATTTT | CASSSSGVSTDTQYF
. | . | TRBJ2-2 | TRBV19 | TGTGCCAGTAGTATTCAACAGGTTAACACCGGGGAGCTGTTTTTT | CASSIQQVNTGELFF
. | TRBD1 | TRBJ1-1 | TRBV4-1 | TGCGCCAGCAGCCAACGTGGACAGGGGGGTCTGAACACTGAAGCTTTCTTT | CASSQRGQGGLNTEAFF
. | . | TRBJ1-5 | TRBV6-6 | TGTGCCAGCAGTTACAGGGGCGGAGGGCGCAATCAGCCCCAGCATTTT | CASSYRGGGRNQPQHF
. | . | TRBJ1-6 | TRBV19 | TGTGCCAGTAGTCCCAGGAAGCGCCAGGGCGGTTCACCCCTCCACTTT | CASSPRKRQGGSPLHF
. | TRBD1 | TRBJ1-6 | TRBV30 | TGTGCCTGGACTACAGGGGGCAATTCACCCCTCCACTTT | CAWTTGGNSPLHF
. | . | TRBJ1-2 | TRBV6-5 | TGTGCCAGCAGTTATCGGGGGGCACTATACTATGGCTACACCTTC | CASSYRGALYYGYTF
. | . | TRBJ1-5 | TRBV18 | TGTGCCAGCTCACCAGGGGGGGATCAGCCCCAGCATTTT | CASSPGGDQPQHF
. | TRBD1 | TRBJ1-5 | TRBV7-2 | TGTGCCAGCACTCGGGACAGAGATCAGCCCCAGCATTTT | CASTRDRDQPQHF
. | TRBD2 | TRBJ2-3 | TRBV9 | TGTGCCAGCAGCGTTATAGCGGGGGGCACAGATACGCAGTATTTT | CASSVIAGGTDTQYF
. | TRBD1 | TRBJ2-5 | TRBV18 | TGTGCCAGCTCACCGACAGGGCGAGAGACCCAGTACTTC | CASSPTGRETQYF
. | TRBD2 | TRBJ2-7 | TRBV28 | TGTGCCAGCAGCTTCGACCTAGCGGGGCTTACCTACGAGCAGTACTTC | CASSFDLAGLTYEQYF
. | TRBD2 | TRBJ2-3 | TRBV9 | TGTGCCAGCAGCGTAGATGGGACTAGCGGGGGCCTTAGCACAGATACGCAGTATTTT | CASSVDGTSGGLSTDTQYF
. | TRBD1 | TRBJ1-1 | TRBV9 | TGTGCCAGCAGCGTAGAACAGGGGACTGAAGCTTTCTTT | CASSVEQGTEAFF
. | . | TRBJ1-3 | TRBV7-8 | TGTGCCAGCAGCTTCGGCAGGGGTTTAGAACGCTCTGGAAACACCATATATTTT | CASSFGRGLERSGNTIYF
. | . | TRBJ1-2 | TRBV5-6 | TGTGCCAGCAGCTTGGACACCTATGGCTACACCTTC | CASSLDTYGYTF
. | TRBD2 | TRBJ2-7 | TRBV7-2 | TGTGCCAGCAGCCCCCCGGCTAGCGGTGTTAACGAGCAGTACTTC | CASSPPASGVNEQYF
. | TRBD1 | TRBJ1-6 | TRBV29-1 | TGCAGCGATCTTCAGGGGGTTGGGTCACCCCTCCACTTT | CSDLQGVGSPLHF
. | . | TRBJ1-2 | TRBV2 | TGTGCCAGCTTTAGTGTGGCTAACTATGGCTACACCTTC | CASFSVANYGYTF
. | . | TRBJ2-2 | TRBV21-1 | TGTGCCAGCAGCACCGGGGGGTTCGGGACGGACACCGGGGAGCTGTTTTTT | CASSTGGFGTDTGELFF
. | TRBD1 | TRBJ1-2 | TRBV19 | TGTGCCAGTAGTGACAGGGGGGAAGGGGGCTACACCTTC | CASSDRGEGGYTF
. | . | TRBJ1-1 | TRBV19 | TGTGCCAGTAGTCTACAGGGACGTAACACTGAAGCTTTCTTT | CASSLQGRNTEAFF
. | TRBD1 | TRBJ2-3 | TRBV6-4 | TGTGCCAGCAGTGACTTAGACAGGGCAACGCAGTATTTT | CASSDLDRATQYF
once | . | TRBJ2-7 | TRBV18 | TGTGCCAGCTCACCTTCCCGGGATTCCTACGAGCAGTACTTC | CASSPSRDSYEQYF
. | . | TRBJ2-7 | TRBV10-3 | TGTGCCATCAGTGGGACAGCAATTTACGAGCAGTACTTC | CAISGTAIYEQYF
. | TRBD2 | TRBJ2-3 | TRBV9 | TGTGCCAGCAGCCCTAGGACTAGCGGGGGGACTCGAACAGATACGCAGTATTTT | CASSPRTSGGTRTDTQYF
. | . | TRBJ1-3 | TRBV4-1 | TGCGCCAGCAGCCGTATAGAGGACAGTTTCGGAAACACCATATATTTT | CASSRIEDSFGNTIYF
. | TRBD1 | TRBJ1-2 | TRBV19 | TGTGCCAGTACCCCTGGACAGGGAACCCGCTATGGCTACACCTTC | CASTPGQGTRYGYTF
. | . | TRBJ2-4 | TRBV5-1 | TGCGCCAGCAGCTTAGATGGCGGGCAGTACTTC | CASSLDGGQYF
. | TRBD1 | TRBJ2-7 | TRBV6-5 | TGTGCCAGCAGTTACCAGACAGGGGGGTCCGAGCAGTACTTC | CASSYQTGGSEQYF
once | TRBD1 | TRBJ1-3 | TRBV9 | TGTGCCAGCAGCGTAGGCGTAGACAGGGATGGAAACACCATATATTTT | CASSVGVDRDGNTIYF
. | . | TRBJ2-7 | TRBV7-9 | TGTGCCAGCAGCCCCCTGGCGGCAGGGGACCTGGTCTCCTCCTACGAGCAGTACTTC | CASSPLAAGDLVSSYEQYF
. | TRBD1 | TRBJ2-7 | TRBV7-8 | TGTGCCAGCAGCTTAAAGGACAGGGTCCACGAGCAGTACTTC | CASSLKDRVHEQYF
once | . | TRBJ2-3 | TRBV7-3 | TGTGCCAGCAGCGTACAGACATCAGATACGCAGTATTTT | CASSVQTSDTQYF
. | TRBD1 | TRBJ1-6 | TRBV6-6 | TGTGCCACCGGACAGGAGAATTCACCCCTCCACTTT | CATGQENSPLHF
. | TRBD1 | TRBJ1-2 | TRBV27 | TGTGCCAGCAGTTTCAAACAGGGGCCCGCTAACTATGGCTACACCTTC | CASSFKQGPANYGYTF
. | . | TRBJ1-2 | TRBV30 | TGTGCCTGGACTGCCCGGGGGGTCTATGGCTACACCTTC | CAWTARGVYGYTF
. | TRBD1 | TRBJ1-1 | TRBV9 | TGTGCCAGCAGCTTATACCCGGGACAGGGGAACACTGAAGCTTTCTTT | CASSLYPGQGNTEAFF
. | TRBD1 | TRBJ2-5 | TRBV5-4 | TGTGCCACTTCGACAGGGGGCGCAGAGACCCAGTACTTC | CATSTGGAETQYF
. | TRBD1 | TRBJ1-4 | TRBV4-1 | TGCGCCAGCAGCCAGGACAGGGAGGGAGAAAAACTGTTTTTT | CASSQDREGEKLFF